This TCR beta chain derives from a study of T cell repertoires in cytomegalovirus infection (dated by TCRdb to between 2018 and 2021). With respect to the entire study: Donor HLA type was relevant to the analysis, because carriage of CMV infection together with the matching HLA type was indicated by public TCR beta signatures. The research as a whole found: The ex vivo response was dominated by HLA-C-restricted CMV-specific TCR beta clonotypes, and the single most frequent clonotype in two of eight donors was supplied by these HLA-C-restricted clonotypes. In both this cohort and an independent roughly 350-donor cohort, the cumulative frequency of public TCR beta family members distinguished carriers of CMV infection plus the relevant HLA type.

Sequenced on an Illumina HiSeq 1500. TCRdb ran its own pipeline on the public reads, namely fastp trimming at Q25 and MiXCR clone calling, and kept in-frame beta chains. Rows with one shared CDR3 protein collapse into an entry with the most common genes and DNA. The sample table records hundreds of thousands of distinct CDR3 sequences; approximately 34% of these occur just once. The ten largest make up 2.5% to 3.5% of the sample. The germline V gene encodes CDR1 SGHTA and CDR2 FQGNSA. From its cysteine to its phenylalanine, the CDR3 spans 15 amino acids. The sequence is cut down to CDR3 DNA, 45 bases in frame from base 1. V is cut by 2 bases and J by 1 base, and the space between the germline ends is 11 bases. The sample holds a few counts of this clonotype. Its antigen remains undetermined. No base quality information exists; no much larger clone differs at one position.

Input material: PBMCs. The TCR was taken from a human donor in good health (CMV status not recorded). Some clones in this sample may be carry-over from other donors' samples. The sequence joins TRBV7-2 to TRBJ1-1; a tentative D match to TRBD1 spans 6 bases. The base sequence is TGTGCCAGCAGCTTACTACAGGGCCAGAACACTGAAGCTTTCTTT. The encoded protein is CASSLLQGQNTEAFF.